Each of the 17 T cell receptor beta chains below was sequenced from the same sample in a study of control samples from healthy donors and cancer patients. Assay used: immunoSEQ multiplex PCR; TCRdb lists only in-frame clones, some missing. Among over 85,000 clones listed, about 88% were seen once. Sequencing was done on a sample of PBMCs. These receptors came from a woman aged 50 to 60 with colorectal cancer.

V gene TRBV6-6 combines with J gene TRBJ2-5, with D hard to call. The germline V and J ends were trimmed by 2 bases and 5 bases, with 9 bases remaining between them. Germline-derived CDR1 and CDR2 are MNHNY and SVGAGI (reference sequence). This CDR3 is built from 13 residues. The CDR3 region has the DNA TGTGCCAGCAGTTACAGCCGGCGGGAGACCCAGTACTTC. It is translated as CASSYSRRETQYF.

This rearrangement joins TRBV19 to TRBJ1-2, with 9 bases matching TRBD1. Unmatched junction bases numbered 5, after V lost 3 bases and J lost 3 bases. The germline V gene encodes CDR1 LNHDA and CDR2 SQIVND (reference sequence). The CDR3 consists of 15 residues. CDR3 amino acids: CASSMGTGYDYGYTF. CDR3 bases: TGTGCCAGTAGTATGGGGACAGGGTATGACTATGGCTACACCTTC. The variable domain in full, completed from reference TRBV19 and TRBJ1-2, reads DGGITQSPKYLFRKEGQNVTLSCEQNLNHDAMYWYRQDPGQGLRLIYYSQIVNDFQKGDIAEGYSVSREKKESFPLTVTSAQKNPTAFYLCASSMGTGYDYGYTFGSGTRLTVV.

The chain combines TRBV7-2 with TRBJ2-1; possibly TRBD1 for D (6 bases). Germline lookup yields CDR1 SGHTA and CDR2 FQGNSA. Trimming removed 5 bases from V and 3 bases from J, with 11 bases in between. The CDR3 extends over 14 amino acids. Here the CDR3 DNA reads TGTGCCAGCAGCCATGGACAGAACTACAATGAGCAGTTCTTC. Translating it yields CASSHGQNYNEQFF.

J is TRBJ1-4 and V is TRBV4-3; D perhaps matches TRBD1 (6 bases). CDR1 and CDR2 (germline): LGHNA, YSLEER. Trimming cost V 0 bases and J 2 bases, with 7 bases left between them. This CDR3 region has 15 residues. CDR3 loop: CASSQDRGTNEKLFF. DNA for the CDR3: TGCGCCAGCAGCCAAGATAGGGGGACTAATGAAAAACTGTTTTTT.

The rearrangement joins TRBV5-1 to TRBJ2-2; tentative D call: TRBD1 (6 bases). The V gene lost 0 bases and the J gene lost 4 bases, with 10 bases spanning the gap. Germline V lookup: CDR1 SGHRS, CDR2 YFSETQ. This CDR3 region has 15 residues. This chain's CDR3 is CASSLAGAGTGELFF. The CDR3 DNA sequence: TGCGCCAGCAGCTTGGCAGGGGCCGGCACCGGGGAGCTGTTTTTT.

The chain couples TRBV19 to TRBJ2-1, with 7 bases matching TRBD2. Germline values: CDR1 LNHDA, CDR2 SQIVND (reference sequence). The junction had 3 bases not matched to a gene; V was cut back by 2 bases and J by 2 bases. This CDR3 comprises 15 residues. CDR3 region: CASSIRTSAYNEQFF. The DNA of the CDR3 is TGTGCCAGTAGTATAAGAACTAGCGCCTACAATGAGCAGTTCTTC.

V is TRBV10-1 and J is TRBJ2-1; 7 bases agree with TRBD1. The CDR3 loop spans 14 amino acids. CDR1 WNHNN and CDR2 SYGVQD come from the germline V gene (reference sequence). The V and J ends lost 5 bases and 6 bases, in that order; junction bases with no gene match: 7. In DNA form, the CDR3 reads TGCGCCAGCAGTCTGGGACAGCTGCCCAATGAGCAGTTCTTC. Translated: CASSLGQLPNEQFF.

The V and J genes are TRBV3-1 (or the pseudogene TRBV3-2) and TRBJ2-3; D is possibly TRBD2 (5 bases). The CDR3 covers 17 residues. Per the germline V gene, CDR1 is LGHDT and CDR2 is YNNKEL (reference sequence). V was cut by 4 bases and J by 8 bases, with 25 bases left in between. This chain's CDR3 is CASSRSQTGRGEGTQYF. CDR3 coding DNA: TGTGCCAGCAGCCGATCACAAACGGGAAGAGGAGAGGGTACGCAGTATTTT.

The chain carries TRBV10-2 and TRBJ1-6; no clear D. Trimming took 2 bases from V and 5 from J, leaving 4 bases between them. Germline V gives CDR1 WSHSY, CDR2 SAAADI. This CDR3 spans 13 amino acids. The CDR3 sequence is CASSEQNNSPLHF. In nucleotides, the CDR3 is TGCGCCAGCAGTGAGCAAAATAATTCACCCCTCCACTTT.

The chain uses TRBV5-5 and TRBJ1-1; D unresolved. Trimming shortened V by 5 bases and J by 1 base, and 9 bases separated the two germline ends. CDR1 and CDR2 from the germline V gene are SGHKS and YYEKEE (reference sequence). The CDR3 spans 13 residues. The CDR3 bases are TGTGCCAGCAGGCTTAGAGGGAACACTGAAGCTTTCTTT. Its translation is CASRLRGNTEAFF.

The chain uses TRBV6-5 and TRBJ1-4, with TRBD1 as a possible D gene (6 bases). Trimming removed 6 bases from V and 4 bases from J, with 9 bases in between. Germline V lookup: CDR1 MNHEY, CDR2 SVGAGI. This CDR3 is built from 13 residues. CDR3 in amino acids: CASSNRVNEKLFF. In nucleotides, the CDR3 is TGTGCCAGCAGCAACAGGGTTAATGAAAAACTGTTTTTT.

The gene calls are TRBV5-1 and TRBJ1-1, with TRBD1 matching over 11 bases. The CDR3 extends over 14 amino acids. Unmatched junction bases numbered 1, after V lost 0 bases and J lost 6 bases. Germline CDR1 SGHRS, CDR2 YFSETQ. The CDR3 DNA reads TGCGCCAGCAGCTTGGTGGGACAGGGGGCTGAAGCTTTCTTT. This codes for CASSLVGQGAEAFF.

The J gene is TRBJ1-1, the V gene TRBV24-1; TRBD1 might be the D (5 bases). Trimming removed 3 bases from V and 6 bases from J, with 13 bases in between. Per the germline V gene, CDR1 is KGHDR and CDR2 is SFDVKD. CDR3 size: 14 residues. This chain's CDR3 is CATSDDGGGSEAFF. CDR3 DNA: TGTGCCACCAGTGATGACGGGGGGGGTTCTGAAGCTTTCTTT.

The chain combines TRBV30 with TRBJ1-4; D may be TRBD1 (6 bases). The CDR3 loop spans 16 amino acids. The germline V and J ends were trimmed by 1 base and 7 bases, with 19 bases remaining between them. From germline, CDR1 is GTSNPN and CDR2 SVGIG (reference sequence). Written as DNA, the CDR3 is TGTGCCTGGAGTGCAATACCCCGGACAGTCGGTGAAAAACTGTTTTTT. Its protein is CAWSAIPRTVGEKLFF.

The chain employs TRBV2 and TRBJ2-3; 9 nucleotides agree with TRBD1. The junction had 2 bases not matched to a gene; V was cut back by 6 bases and J by 4 bases. The CDR3 has 13 residues. Germline V lookup: CDR1 SNHLY, CDR2 FYNNEI. CDR3 nucleotide sequence: TGTGCCAGCAGACGGACAGGGGCAGATACGCAGTATTTT. Residues: CASRRTGADTQYF.

The chain recombines TRBV7-2 with TRBJ1-5; D unresolved. This CDR3 region has 11 residues. Germline CDR1 SGHTA, CDR2 FQGNSA. V gave up 4 bases and J gave up 10 bases, with 8 bases separating them. As DNA, the CDR3 is TGTGCCAGCAGCTCGGGTGGCCCCCAGCATTTT. Translation: CASSSGGPQHF. The full variable domain, completed using reference TRBV7-2 and TRBJ1-5, is GAGVSQSPSNKVTEKGKDVELRCDPISGHTALYWYRQSLGQGLEFLIYFQGNSAPDKSGLPSDRFSAERTGGSVSTLTIQRTQQEDSAVYLCASSSGGPQHFGDGTRLSIL.

The rearrangement joins TRBV12-3 or TRBV12-4 to TRBJ1-3; D is possibly TRBD1 (5 bases). This CDR3 has 12 residues. Trimming removed 6 bases at V and 2 bases at J, with 5 bases between. CDR3 region: CASRGPGNTIYF. Written as DNA, the CDR3 is TGTGCCAGCAGGGGGCCTGGAAACACCATATATTTT.